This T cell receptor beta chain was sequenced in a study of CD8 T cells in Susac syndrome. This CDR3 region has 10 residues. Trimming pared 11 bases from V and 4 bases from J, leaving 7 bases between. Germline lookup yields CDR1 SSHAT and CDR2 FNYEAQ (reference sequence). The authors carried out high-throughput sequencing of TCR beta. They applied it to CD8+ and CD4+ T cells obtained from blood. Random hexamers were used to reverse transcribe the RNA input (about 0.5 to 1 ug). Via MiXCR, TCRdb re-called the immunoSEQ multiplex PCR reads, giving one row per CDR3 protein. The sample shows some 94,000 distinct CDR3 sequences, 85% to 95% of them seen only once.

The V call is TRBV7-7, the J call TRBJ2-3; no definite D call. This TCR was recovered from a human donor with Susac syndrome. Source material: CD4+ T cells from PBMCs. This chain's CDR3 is CAVTADTQYF. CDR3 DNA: TGTGCCGTAACCGCAGATACGCAGTATTTT.